This T cell receptor beta chain comes out of a study of cytomegalovirus exposure and HLA in healthy donors. On the study more broadly: Later analysis reported that the 120 or so validation repertoires shared the platform of the approximately 620 first-cohort repertoires.

The donors were members of the validation cohort, which comprised 90 to 150 subjects and was separate from the first cohort of 666 subjects. Profiling relied on immunoSEQ multiplex PCR, and the TCRdb table lists in-frame clones only, not all of them. The data show about 200,000 clones, more than 65% seen once. General study points: Listed as cytomegalovirus-associated were 164 TCR beta chains. It was confirmed in vitro that a few of the CMV-associated chains were specific for CMV antigens.

Note on this clone: Its antigen is undetermined.

Trimming cost V 0 bases and J 13 bases, with 20 bases left between them. This CDR3 is built from 15 residues. CDR1 and CDR2 (germline): SGHDT, YYEEEE. This TCR was recovered from a woman aged 25 to 39 in good health and CMV-seropositive. The J gene is TRBJ2-1, the V gene TRBV5-6; perhaps TRBD2 as D (5 bases). The specimen was PBMCs. CDR3 nucleotide sequence: TGTGCCAGCAGCTTGGTGGCGGGTAGCCGGCAGTTACAGTTCTTC. Its translation is CASSLVAGSRQLQFF. The complete variable domain, with remaining parts taken from reference TRBV5-6 and TRBJ2-1, reads DAGVTQSPTHLIKTRGQQVTLRCSPKSGHDTVSWYQQALGQGPQFIFQYYEEEERQRGNFPDRFSGHQFPNYSSELNVNALLLGDSALYLCASSLVAGSRQLQFFGPGTRLTVL.